The T cell receptor (beta chain) under discussion was sequenced for a study of cytomegalovirus exposure and HLA in healthy donors. Study observations and caveats: Sequencing probably produced one cluster of sequence variants that were highly shared. V- and J-gene trimming of TCR beta was linked (in a later analysis) to a missense DCLRE1C variant.

Germline V gives CDR1 LNHDA, CDR2 SQIVND (reference sequence). This CDR3 is 16 amino acids long. V was pared by 7 bases and J by 6 bases, with 17 bases of the junction left unmatched. Researchers ran the PCR with 60 Vbeta and 13 Jbeta primers. Using immunoSEQ multiplex PCR, the repertoire was profiled, and TCRdb retains in-frame clones only, with some absent. The sample has about 57,000 clones; around 80% are singletons. Regarding this clone: The antigen remains unidentified.

The gene calls are TRBV19 and TRBJ1-1; 7 bases match TRBD1. The sequence came from a male donor in good health and CMV-seronegative. The sample taken for sequencing was PBMCs. The CDR3 here is CASTKLRTGSVAEAFF. For the CDR3, the DNA is TGTGCCAGTACCAAACTCCGGACAGGAAGCGTCGCTGAAGCTTTCTTT.